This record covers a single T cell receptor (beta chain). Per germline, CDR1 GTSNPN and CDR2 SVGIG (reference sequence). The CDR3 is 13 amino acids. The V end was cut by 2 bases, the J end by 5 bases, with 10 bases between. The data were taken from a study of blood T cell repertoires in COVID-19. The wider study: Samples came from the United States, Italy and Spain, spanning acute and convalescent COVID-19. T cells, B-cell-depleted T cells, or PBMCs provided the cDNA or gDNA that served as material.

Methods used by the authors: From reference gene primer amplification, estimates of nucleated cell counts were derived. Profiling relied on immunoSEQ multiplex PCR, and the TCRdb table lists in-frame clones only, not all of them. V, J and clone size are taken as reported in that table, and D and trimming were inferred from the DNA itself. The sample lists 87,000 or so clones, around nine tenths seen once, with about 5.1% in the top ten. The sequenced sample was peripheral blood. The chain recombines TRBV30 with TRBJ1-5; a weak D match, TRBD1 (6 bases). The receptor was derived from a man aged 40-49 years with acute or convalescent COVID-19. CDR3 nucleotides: TGTGCCTGGAGTAGGGGGTCCGATCAGCCCCAGCATTTT. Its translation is CAWSRGSDQPQHF. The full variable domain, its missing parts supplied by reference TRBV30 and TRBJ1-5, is SQTIHQWPATLVQPVGSPLSLECTVEGTSNPNLYWYRQAAGRGLQLLFYSVGIGQISSEVPQNLSASRPQDRQFILSSKKLLLSDSGFYLCAWSRGSDQPQHFGDGTRLSIL.